Below, one T cell receptor (beta chain) is given with its context. Its recognized antigen is unknown. No base qualities exist here, and no much larger clone lies one base off it. This sample is part of a study of graft-versus-host responses after intestinal transplantation listed by TCRdb under 2021. With respect to the entire study: Recipients received multivisceral, liver-intestinal, or isolated intestinal transplants. Anti-thymocyte globulin induction was given to all recipients, followed by maintenance tacrolimus and steroids for roughly 3 years. Graft-versus-host and host-versus-graft alloreactive T cell clones were tracked in the graft, circulation and bone marrow after intestinal transplantation using bulk TCR-beta CDR3 sequencing. To identify alloreactive clones, pre-transplant mixed lymphocyte reaction products were sequenced and compared with unstimulated pre-transplant donor and recipient T cells. The cohort enrolled some 25 intestinal transplant recipients including one retransplant, and a few patients lacking pretransplant specimens were excluded. A peak of at least 4% donor T cells among recipient peripheral blood mononuclear cells was the definition used for donor T cell macrochimerism. Instead of going to the commercial service, samples from a few later patients were sequenced in-house on an Illumina MiSeq and processed with MiXCR. Here is what the overall study found, with its caveats: Early after transplant, peak levels of circulating GvH clones were found to be associated with declines in HvG clones. High GvH to HvG T cell clonal ratios were observed in the allografts of patients with donor T cell macrochimerism. Conclusions were limited by the relatively low number and heterogeneity of intestinal transplant patients. GvH clones were detected in recipient bone marrow, and some appeared earlier in ileal mucosa or blood, consistent with an intestinal mucosal origin.

Blood samples were collected up to 4 times in the first month after transplant and then at least monthly when available. Library generation was performed with the immunoSEQ multiplex PCR assay. High-throughput TCR-beta CDR3 sequencing of genomic DNA from most patients was performed by Adaptive Biotechnologies. As for how the authors treated the data: Adaptive's ImmunoSEQ software was the source of the TCR sequencing data for 18 patients, while a few other patients were processed with MiXCR and VDJtools. CDR3 nucleotide sequences shared by donor and recipient were removed because the origin of these sequences could not be assigned. To be classed as alloreactive, a clone needed at least 2-fold expansion over unstimulated cells and a minimum CFSE-low frequency of 0.002% (template counts) or 0.001% (read counts). Mappable clones were those detected in sequenced pre-transplant spleen, lymph node, or MLR CFSE-low populations of the donor or recipient. Cumulative frequency of alloreactive clones was calculated as a percentage of all sequences weighted by copy number. The clones in this table, taken by TCRdb from immuneACCESS, are in-frame only. Not every clone is retained; where verified, under half of the shortfall comes from an unresolved V gene, and the cause of the rest is unknown. V, J and clone size derive from that table, while D and trimming were established from the DNA sequence. Recorded for this sample are some 41,000 clones; roughly 86% of them occurred a single time. The ten largest clones represent around 6.8% of the sample.

Reading the germline V gene gives CDR1 MGHRA and CDR2 YSYEKL. V ends up 0 bases short and J 7 bases short, with an unmatched junction base count of 9. The CDR3 sequence holds 16 residues, the cysteine and phenylalanine included. The kept DNA is CDR3 alone, 48 bases in frame from the first base. The rearranged segments are TRBV4-1 and TRBJ2-1, and 7 bases in between align with TRBD2. The sequence was collected from a human patient who received an intestinal transplant, so some T cells may come from the graft donor. Material: PBMCs, obtained less than 280 days after transplant. In nucleotide form, the sequence is TGCGCCAGCAGCCAAGATGGTCGGCTAGCGGTTAATGAGCAGTTCTTC. The encoded protein is CASSQDGRLAVNEQFF.